The 22 T cell receptor beta chains given below trace back to one sample, sequenced in a study of type 1 and type 2 diabetes patients. Amplification started from genomic DNA. Amplification of the beta chain CDR3 used 30 forward and 13 reverse multiplex primers. TCRdb processed the multiplex PCR reads anew with MiXCR; each CDR3 protein has one entry. The data contain 280,000 or so distinct CDR3 sequences, more than 45% of them singletons. Sequencing used peripheral blood mononuclear cells (PBMCs). These receptors all stem from a young man with type 2 diabetes.

The rearrangement joins TRBV20-1 to TRBJ2-3; TRBD2 matches 7 bases. V dropped 0 bases and J dropped 2; count of bases not matched to a gene: 5. This CDR3 has 15 residues. CDR1 is DFQATT and CDR2 is SNEGSKA in the germline V gene (reference sequence). DNA of the CDR3: TGCAGTGCTAGAGATCCTAGCGGACCCACAGATACGCAGTATTTT. Translating it yields CSARDPSGPTDTQYF.

This clonotype was found a few times. The chain employs TRBV6-6 and TRBJ2-7; the D gene is possibly TRBD2 (5 bases). Germline V gene data show CDR1 as MNHNY and CDR2 as SVGAGI (reference sequence). This CDR3 contains 18 residues. V lost 0 bases and J lost 3, with 21 bases in between. CDR3 in amino acids: CASSYSYRFDRDYYEQYF. The CDR3 DNA reads TGTGCCAGCAGTTACTCGTACCGGTTCGACCGGGATTACTACGAGCAGTACTTC.

This clonotype turned up a few times. V is TRBV5-5 and J is TRBJ2-3, with 7 bases lining up with TRBD1. In germline, CDR1 is SGHKS, CDR2 YYEKEE (reference sequence). The CDR3 loop spans 15 amino acids. V shed 0 bases and J 0 bases; nucleotides not matched to a gene: 1. The CDR3 region is CASSLEGASTDTQYF. In DNA form, the CDR3 reads TGTGCCAGCAGCTTGGAGGGGGCCAGCACAGATACGCAGTATTTT.

The chain has TRBV9 and TRBJ2-7, with 8 bases identical to TRBD1. There are 14 residues in the CDR3. Trimming at V came to 0 bases and at J to 6 bases, leaving 5 bases not matched to a gene. Germline assignment: CDR1 SGDLS and CDR2 YYNGEE. The CDR3 sequence: CASSVGTGLSEQYF. The CDR3 nucleotides are TGTGCCAGCAGCGTAGGGACAGGGCTCAGCGAGCAGTACTTC. Looking up the rest from reference TRBV9 and TRBJ2-7 gives the full variable domain: DSGVTQTPKHLITATGQRVTLRCSPRSGDLSVYWYQQSLDQGLQFLIQYYNGEERAKGNILERFSAQQFPDLHSELNLSSLELGDSALYFCASSVGTGLSEQYFGPGTRLTVT.

This clonotype was observed a handful of times. CDR3 residues: CASSITLSASGSYEQYF. In nucleotides, the CDR3 is TGTGCCAGTAGTATCACCCTATCGGCTAGCGGCTCCTACGAGCAGTACTTC. This chain joins TRBV19 and TRBJ2-7, with 7 nucleotides matching TRBD2. J was trimmed by 0 bases and V by 3 bases; bases with no gene match: 11. The length of the CDR3 is 17 residues. CDR1 is LNHDA, CDR2 SQIVND, per germline (reference sequence).

This clonotype occurred a few times. This chain uses TRBV29-1 with TRBJ2-7, with D maybe TRBD2 (5 bases). The V end lost 5 bases, the J end lost 2 bases, and 13 bases lay between the germline ends. From germline, CDR1 is SQVTM and CDR2 ANQGSEA. The CDR3 is 13 residues long. The CDR3 here is CSVSGSSTYEQYF. The CDR3 region has the DNA TGCAGCGTTTCGGGATCTTCTACCTACGAGCAGTACTTC.

This clonotype came up a few times. Given the absence of the conserved phenylalanine or tryptophan at the CDR3 end, a read error is likely. The DNA is omitted, as the CDR3 cannot be located on it reliably, and the CDR3 follows TCRdb's listing. The chain combines TRBV14 with TRBJ2-5; TRBD1 is the table's D call, not checked against the DNA. A total of 12 residues make up the CDR3, ends included. Germline-derived CDR1 and CDR2 are SGHDN and FVKESK. CDR3 amino acids: CASSRLDRGLAY.

The genes are TRBV6-5 and TRBJ1-6, with TRBD1 matching over 10 bases. The CDR3 is 19 residues long. From germline, CDR1 is MNHEY and CDR2 SVGAGI. Trimming at V came to 6 bases and at J to 0 bases, leaving 11 bases not matched to a gene. CDR3 loop: CASRKTGTGAASYNSPLHF. The DNA of the CDR3 is TGTGCCAGCAGAAAAACGGGGACAGGGGCTGCCTCCTATAATTCACCCCTCCACTTT.

This chain uses TRBV19 with TRBJ2-2, with D tentatively TRBD1 or TRBD2 (5 bases each). V lost 6 bases and J 2 bases, leaving 13 bases between the germline ends. The CDR3 spans 15 residues. Germline V CDR1 and CDR2: LNHDA, SQIVND (reference sequence). DNA of the CDR3: TGTGCCAGTAGGGTCCCAGGGACCAACACCGGGGAGCTGTTTTTT. Protein product: CASRVPGTNTGELFF.

This clonotype has a handful of counts. This chain links TRBV14 with TRBJ2-3; D may be TRBD1 (5 bases). The CDR3 covers 16 residues. CDR1 is SGHDN and CDR2 is FVKESK in the germline V gene. V was cut by 0 bases and J by 6 bases, with 16 bases left in between. The CDR3 loop is CASSQEWGNFADTQYF. CDR3 DNA sequence: TGTGCCAGCAGCCAAGAATGGGGCAACTTCGCGGATACGCAGTATTTT.

The gene calls are TRBV2 and TRBJ2-5; no clear D. The better agreement between TRBJ2-1 and the DNA end casts doubt on the J call. Germline CDR1 reads SNHLY; CDR2 reads FYNNEI. This CDR3 contains 13 residues. The DNA of the CDR3 is TGTGCCAGCAGGTCCAGAATATACTATGAGCAGTTCTTC. Translation: CASRSRIYYEQFF.

On this clonotype: This clone may be a read error of a much larger clone one base away. The V call is TRBV2, the J call TRBJ2-7; TRBD1 or TRBD2 may be the D gene (5 bases each). This CDR3 is built from 13 residues. Germline V gene data show CDR1 as SNHLY and CDR2 as FYNNEI. CDR3: CTSSRDRNYEQYF. The CDR3 DNA reads TGTACCAGCAGTCGGGACCGAAACTACGAGCAGTACTTC.

Regarding this clonotype: In this CDR3 the conserved last residue, phenylalanine or tryptophan, is missing, so a read error is likely. This chain connects TRBV7-9 to TRBJ1-1; TRBD1 matches at 7 bases. Germline V CDR1 and CDR2: SEHNR, FQNEAQ (reference sequence). The CDR3 length is 12 residues. V lost 4 bases and J lost 6; bases outside the gene matches: 2. The CDR3 loop reads CASSSGQPEAFS. CDR3 coding DNA: TGTGCCAGCAGCTCGGGACAGCCTGAAGCTTTCTCT.

The gene calls are TRBV20-1 and TRBJ1-6; no clear D gene. The CDR3 covers 14 residues. V gave up 5 bases and J gave up 0 bases, with 8 bases separating them. The germline CDR1 and CDR2 sequences are DFQATT and SNEGSKA (reference sequence). The CDR3 here is CSARKDSYNSPLHF. The CDR3, as DNA: TGCAGTGCTCGTAAAGACTCCTATAATTCACCCCTCCACTTT.

The rearrangement joins TRBV2 to TRBJ2-7; the D gene is possibly TRBD2 (6 bases). The CDR3 runs to 12 residues. V lost 8 bases to trimming and J lost 7 bases, with 15 bases between them. From germline, CDR1 is SNHLY and CDR2 FYNNEI. CDR3 region: CASRDWNNEQYF. Written as DNA, the CDR3 is TGTGCCAGCCGGGACTGGAACAATGAGCAGTACTTC.

The chain couples TRBV14 to TRBJ1-1, with 7 bases lining up with TRBD1. The germline V gene encodes CDR1 SGHDN and CDR2 FVKESK. This CDR3 has 14 amino acids. With 0 bases clipped from V and 7 bases from J, the junction kept 5 bases outside the gene matches. The CDR3 reads CASSQERGDSEAFF. In DNA form, the CDR3 reads TGTGCCAGCAGCCAAGAGCGGGGGGACAGTGAAGCTTTCTTT.

The chain has TRBV6-6 and TRBJ2-7; 9 bases fit TRBD2. The CDR3 consists of 15 residues. The ends lost 3 bases at V and 2 bases at J; junction bases unmatched: 5. Germline loops: CDR1 MNHNY, CDR2 SVGAGI (reference sequence). This chain's CDR3 is CASSYTAGGPYEQYF. The CDR3 nucleotides read TGTGCCAGCAGTTATACGGCGGGAGGGCCCTACGAGCAGTACTTC.

This rearrangement joins TRBV10-3 to TRBJ2-3, with D perhaps TRBD2 (5 bases). V was cut by 7 bases and J by 6 bases, with 14 bases left in between. The CDR3 sequence is 13 residues long. Germline V gene data show CDR1 as ENHRY and CDR2 as SYGVKD. The CDR3 coding sequence is TGTGCCATCAATGGTGAGGGAGATGATACGCAGTATTTT. Translation: CAINGEGDDTQYF.

This rearrangement joins TRBV29-1 to TRBJ2-1; D not certain. Between the trimmed V and J ends, which lost 7 bases and 0 bases, there was a span of 7 bases. CDR1 is SQVTM and CDR2 is ANQGSEA in the germline V gene. CDR3 size: 12 residues. The CDR3 reads CSAQSSYNEQFF. In nucleotides, the CDR3 is TGCAGCGCACAGAGCTCCTACAATGAGCAGTTCTTC.

The V call is TRBV5-1, the J call TRBJ2-7; D is ambiguous. The length of the CDR3 is 16 residues. The germline V gene encodes CDR1 SGHRS and CDR2 YFSETQ. Trimming removed 1 base from V and 3 bases from J, with 17 bases in between. CDR3 sequence (DNA): TGCGCCAGCAGCTTGAGCGAACGGGCCCCCGTCTACGAGCAGTACTTC. Protein sequence: CASSLSERAPVYEQYF. Supplemented by reference TRBV5-1 and TRBJ2-7, the full variable domain reads KAGVTQTPRYLIKTRGQQVTLSCSPISGHRSVSWYQQTPGQGLQFLFEYFSETQRNKGNFPGRFSGRQFSNSRSEMNVSTLELGDSALYLCASSLSERAPVYEQYFGPGTRLTVT.

This sequence joins TRBV11-3 and TRBJ2-7; a weak D match, TRBD1 (5 bases). The J call could be wrong; TRBJ2-5 is a better fit for the DNA end. Germline V gene sequence: CDR1 SGHNT, CDR2 YENEEA. This CDR3 is built from 16 residues. The CDR3, as DNA: TGTGCCAGCAGCTTCGGCAGGGAAATACATCCAGAGACCCAGTACTTC. The encoded protein is CASSFGREIHPETQYF.

This chain uses TRBV20-1 with TRBJ1-5; TRBD1 is a possible D gene (5 bases). V lost 0 bases and J lost 3, with 15 bases in between. This CDR3 contains 16 residues. CDR1 and CDR2 (germline): DFQATT, SNEGSKA (reference sequence). The CDR3 nucleotides are TGCAGTGCTAGAGATCTTTTTTGGGGGGACAATCAGCCCCAGCATTTT. Translated: CSARDLFWGDNQPQHF.